The 17 T cell receptor beta chains below were found in one sample sequenced in a study of blood T cell repertoires in COVID-19. Generated by immunoSEQ multiplex PCR, the TCRdb table keeps only in-frame clones and is missing some. The profile shows 310,000 or so clones, almost 90% of them singletons. The sample taken for sequencing was peripheral blood. These TCRs come from a woman aged 25-40 years with COVID-19, enrolled during active disease.

CDR3 region: CASSVVGLAHDTQYF. The CDR3 DNA reads as TGTGCCAGCAGCGTAGTGGGACTAGCCCATGATACGCAGTATTTT. The rearrangement links TRBV9 to TRBJ2-3, with 9 nucleotides matching TRBD2. The CDR3 loop spans 15 amino acids. Germline V CDR1 and CDR2: SGDLS, YYNGEE. With 0 bases clipped from V and 6 bases from J, the junction kept 5 bases outside the gene matches.

The chain employs TRBV6-6 and TRBJ1-1; a weak D match, TRBD1 (5 bases). The length of the CDR3 is 15 residues. Germline CDR1 and CDR2: MNHNY and SVGAGI (reference sequence). V was shortened by 3 bases and J by 5 bases, with 16 bases between the two germline ends. This CDR3 reads CASSYWGGIATEAFF. The CDR3 region has the DNA TGTGCCAGCAGTTATTGGGGGGGGATAGCGACTGAAGCTTTCTTT.

This chain links TRBV13 with TRBJ2-4; a possible D gene is TRBD1 (7 bases). V was trimmed by 0 bases and J by 1 base, leaving 13 bases between them. This CDR3 is 17 amino acids long. CDR1 PRHDT and CDR2 FYEKMQ come from the germline V gene (reference sequence). DNA of the CDR3: TGTGCCAGCAGCTTAGGGCCAGGGGGGCGGGCCAAAAACATTCAGTACTTC. Translation gives CASSLGPGGRAKNIQYF. The full variable domain, its missing parts supplied by reference TRBV13 and TRBJ2-4, is AAGVIQSPRHLIKEKRETATLKCYPIPRHDTVYWYQQGPGQDPQFLISFYEKMQSDKGSIPDRFSAQQFSDYHSELNMSSLELGDSALYFCASSLGPGGRAKNIQYFGAGTRLSVL.

The chain has TRBV2 and TRBJ2-2; D is ambiguous. The CDR3 spans 12 residues. Germline V gene sequence: CDR1 SNHLY, CDR2 FYNNEI. V was pared by 5 bases and J by 9 bases, with 10 bases between. DNA for the CDR3: TGTGCCAGCAGTCCCGGGTCTTGGGAGCTGTTTTTT. It translates to CASSPGSWELFF.

J is TRBJ2-5 and V is TRBV19; no reliable D call. Germline V lookup: CDR1 LNHDA, CDR2 SQIVND (reference sequence). The CDR3 consists of 11 residues. Trimming removed 3 bases from V and 5 bases from J, with 4 bases in between. CDR3 nucleotide sequence: TGTGCCAGTAGTATCGAGGAGACCCAGTACTTC. This codes for CASSIEETQYF.

The rearrangement joins TRBV10-2 to TRBJ1-1; no definite D call. V lost 3 bases to trimming and J lost 11 bases, with 16 bases between them. Looked up from germline, CDR1 is WSHSY and CDR2 is SAAADI. This CDR3 is 13 amino acids long. CDR3 residues: CASSEGTRGGAFF. DNA for the CDR3: TGCGCCAGCAGTGAAGGCACGAGAGGAGGGGCTTTCTTT.

V usage is TRBV4-1 and J usage is TRBJ2-1, with D possibly TRBD2 on 6 matching bases. Trimming pared 3 bases from V and 10 bases from J, leaving 13 bases between. Germline CDR1 and CDR2: MGHRA and YSYEKL. This CDR3 has 13 residues. This chain's CDR3 is CASSQSGTREQFF. The CDR3 DNA is TGCGCCAGCAGCCAGTCCGGGACTCGGGAGCAGTTCTTC.

V usage is TRBV6-6 and J usage is TRBJ1-1; a weak D match, TRBD1 (5 bases). In germline, CDR1 is MNHNY, CDR2 SVGAGI (reference sequence). The CDR3 sequence is 14 residues long. The germline V and J ends were trimmed by 5 bases and 6 bases, with 16 bases remaining between them. CDR3 amino acids: CASSTMGGFAEAFF. CDR3 bases: TGTGCCAGCAGTACGATGGGGGGGTTTGCTGAAGCTTTCTTT.

V and J are TRBV5-6 and TRBJ2-1; 8 positions agree with TRBD2. This CDR3 has 15 residues. The trim removed 2 bases at V and 7 bases at J, leaving 8 bases unmatched. CDR1 and CDR2 from the germline V gene are SGHDT and YYEEEE. DNA for the CDR3: TGTGCCAGCAGCTTCAAGGTAACGGGAGGGAATGAGCAGTTCTTC. Translated: CASSFKVTGGNEQFF.

This clone was seen a single time. V and J are TRBV29-1 and TRBJ1-1; D may be TRBD1 (5 bases). This CDR3 contains 19 residues. The V end was cut by 0 bases, the J end by 0 bases, with 23 bases between. Germline V gives CDR1 SQVTM, CDR2 ANQGSEA. The CDR3 nucleotides read TGCAGCGTTGAAGATGCCACCTACAGGCCCCCTTATATGAACACTGAAGCTTTCTTT. Residues: CSVEDATYRPPYMNTEAFF.

The chain recombines TRBV29-1 with TRBJ2-7; D not resolved. This CDR3 comprises 13 residues. Looked up from germline, CDR1 is SQVTM and CDR2 is ANQGSEA. V was pared by 4 bases and J by 0 bases, with 10 bases between. The CDR3 reads CSVGTLSSYEQYF. CDR3 sequence (DNA): TGCAGCGTTGGTACGCTAAGCTCCTACGAGCAGTACTTC.

As to this clone: Relative to the germline gene, one junction end is altered; a read error may explain this. The chain is built from TRBV6-5 and TRBJ1-2; D possibly corresponds to TRBD1 (5 bases). The CDR3 has 16 amino acids. Germline CDR1 MNHEY, CDR2 SVGAGI. The CDR3 region has the DNA TGTGCCAGCAGTTACCCCGATGGAGGGGAAGCCTATCGCTACACCTTC. It specifies CASSYPDGGEAYRYTF.

Concerning this clone itself: One junction end does not reproduce the germline sequence, and a read error may be involved. This chain links TRBV7-9 with TRBJ2-1; 14 bases match TRBD2. The germline CDR1 and CDR2 sequences are SEHNR and FQNEAQ (reference sequence). The CDR3 consists of 18 residues. CDR3 sequence: CASSSGLAGAVSHNEQFF. CDR3 DNA: TGTGCCAGCAGCTCGGGACTAGCGGGAGCGGTCTCCCACAATGAGCAGTTCTTC.

This clone was recorded once. The rearrangement links TRBV2 to TRBJ2-1; TRBD2 agrees at 11 bases. V was clipped by 4 bases and J by 2 bases; unmatched bases: 1. The CDR3 is made up of 15 amino acids. Germline-derived CDR1 and CDR2 are SNHLY and FYNNEI. CDR3 in DNA: TGTGCCAGCAGTGCTAGCGGGAGGACCTACAATGAGCAGTTCTTC. Translated: CASSASGRTYNEQFF.

This chain links TRBV7-8 with TRBJ2-1; no clear D gene. V lost 1 base to trimming and J lost 10 bases, with 11 bases between them. Germline V gene lookup returns CDR1 SGHVS and CDR2 FQNEAQ. The CDR3 covers 13 residues. CDR3 residues: CASSLDPVREQFF. The CDR3 coding sequence is TGTGCCAGCAGCTTAGACCCGGTCAGGGAGCAGTTCTTC.

This rearrangement joins TRBV6-5 to TRBJ2-1; 12 bases match TRBD2. The CDR3 is 14 residues long. The trim removed 11 bases at V and 8 bases at J, leaving 10 bases unmatched. Germline loops: CDR1 MNHEY, CDR2 SVGAGI. The CDR3 coding sequence is TGTGCCTGTGCCCTAGCGGGAGGGCCGTATGAGCAGTTCTTC. It is translated as CACALAGGPYEQFF.

The chain links TRBV28 to TRBJ1-5; 7 bases are a match to TRBD1. CDR1 is MDHEN, CDR2 SYDVKM, per germline. The CDR3 spans 18 residues. Unmatched junction bases numbered 12, after V lost 4 bases and J lost 0 bases. CDR3 amino acids: CASSWYGTENYSNQPQHF. The DNA for the CDR3 is TGTGCCAGCAGTTGGTACGGGACAGAGAATTATAGCAATCAGCCCCAGCATTTT.